The T cell receptor (beta chain) described here comes from a study of identical twins. TCRdb recomputed calls from the 5' RACE reads with MiXCR, one row per CDR3 protein. The data show about 200,000 distinct CDR3 sequences, around a tenth seen once. V lost 3 bases, J lost 8 bases, and 11 bases lay in between. The germline V gene encodes CDR1 SGHTA and CDR2 FQGNSA. The CDR3 runs 13 residues. Healthy Caucasians provided all donations. Notes on the study in general: While abundant cord blood beta clonotypes carried fewer insertions, memory repertoires showed no such pattern.

Only a few counts were recorded for this clonotype. Its target is not known. The clonotype comes from a woman aged 18-29 years in good health. The sample taken for sequencing was memory (CD45RO+) T cells sorted from blood. The V and J genes are TRBV7-2 and TRBJ2-1; D unresolved. The CDR3 here is CASSFGFGDEQFF. CDR3 in DNA: TGTGCCAGCAGCTTTGGGTTTGGCGATGAGCAGTTCTTC. Looking up the rest from reference TRBV7-2 and TRBJ2-1 gives the full variable domain: GAGVSQSPSNKVTEKGKDVELRCDPISGHTALYWYRQSLGQGLEFLIYFQGNSAPDKSGLPSDRFSAERTGGSVSTLTIQRTQQEDSAVYLCASSFGFGDEQFFGPGTRLTVL.